This TCR beta chain was documented in a study of PD-1 blockade in classical Hodgkin lymphoma. The assay was immunoSEQ multiplex PCR, and TCRdb's table has in-frame clones only and misses some. The sample consists of over 80,000 clones, 80% to 95% of them appearing once. Study-level findings and limits: Complete responders entered with baseline diversity on par with newly diagnosed patients, the results showed. Relative to healthy donors, newly diagnosed patients reportedly had lower baseline TCR diversity, which was reported as lower still in relapsed/refractory patients.

This clone was counted once. What it binds is unknown. Each patient's relapse followed autologous stem cell transplantation, and brentuximab vedotin exposure varied. This CDR3 has 16 residues. The V and J ends lost 4 bases and 4 bases, in that order; junction bases with no gene match: 9. Looked up from germline, CDR1 is SGHRS and CDR2 is YFSETQ. The gene calls are TRBV5-1 and TRBJ2-1, with 9 bases lining up with TRBD1. Sequences were derived from peripheral blood mononuclear cells (PBMCs), sampled at baseline. The TCR comes from a human donor with classical Hodgkin lymphoma. CDR3 sequence: CASSRTTGGGYNEQFF. The DNA for the CDR3 is TGCGCCAGCAGCCGAACGACAGGGGGAGGTTACAATGAGCAGTTCTTC.